This T cell receptor beta chain appears in the sequencing data of a study of liver allograft versus peripheral blood T cells. Looking at the study overall: Intrahepatic T cell receptor repertoires from transplanted livers were compared against repertoires in recipients' peripheral blood.

TCRdb processed the reads anew with MiXCR; each CDR3 protein has one entry. The data contain fewer than 6,500 distinct CDR3 sequences, around 17% of them seen just once; the ten biggest clones take up 54%. Study findings and constraints: It was reported that the T cell receptor repertoires found inside liver allografts differed from those that were detected in peripheral blood.

This clonotype was counted many times. The antigen remains undetermined. Germline loops: CDR1 MNHEY, CDR2 SVGAGI. V dropped 6 bases and J dropped 3; count of bases not matched to a gene: 9. There are 16 residues in the CDR3. The V and J genes are TRBV6-5 and TRBJ2-3; 10 nucleotides line up with TRBD1. The receptor comes from a human patient who had a liver transplant. Some T cells may possibly be graft donor cells. CDR3 in amino acids: CASSTNPGQGTDTQYF. The CDR3 region has the DNA TGTGCCAGCAGCACTAATCCGGGACAGGGGACAGATACGCAGTATTTT.